What follows are 16 T cell receptor beta chains derived from one specimen sequenced in a study of blood T cell repertoires in COVID-19. Some clones are missing from TCRdb's copy, which holds only in-frame ones; the method was immunoSEQ multiplex PCR. The table has tens of thousands of clones, around 83% seen once. Sequencing was performed on peripheral blood. Every receptor here comes from a woman aged 55 to 70 with acute or convalescent COVID-19.

The chain has TRBV28 and TRBJ2-7, with 7 bases fitting TRBD2. Germline CDR1 reads MDHEN; CDR2 reads SYDVKM. This CDR3 is 14 amino acids long. With 8 bases clipped from V and 2 bases from J, the junction kept 9 bases outside the gene matches. CDR3 residues: CASGKASGTYEQYF. As DNA, the CDR3 is TGTGCCAGCGGAAAGGCTAGCGGAACCTACGAGCAGTACTTC.

The chain recombines TRBV5-1 with TRBJ1-2, with D maybe TRBD1 (5 bases). The CDR3 spans 12 residues. Trimming removed 0 bases at V and 8 bases at J, with 8 bases between. Germline loops: CDR1 SGHRS, CDR2 YFSETQ. The CDR3 is CASSLGGDGYTF. The CDR3 DNA reads as TGCGCCAGCAGCTTGGGGGGCGACGGCTACACCTTC.

The chain is built from TRBV2 and TRBJ2-2, with D tentatively TRBD2 (6 bases). The CDR3 contains 14 residues. Germline-derived CDR1 and CDR2 are SNHLY and FYNNEI. V was cut by 8 bases and J by 1 base, with 11 bases left in between. This CDR3 is CASSRTMNTGELFF. The CDR3 DNA reads as TGTGCCAGCTCTAGGACTATGAACACCGGGGAGCTGTTTTTT. The whole variable domain, remainder taken from reference TRBV2 and TRBJ2-2, is EPEVTQTPSHQVTQMGQEVILRCVPISNHLYFYWYRQILGQKVEFLVSFYNNEISEKSEIFDDQFSVERPDGSNFTLKIRSTKLEDSAMYFCASSRTMNTGELFFGEGSRLTVL.

The V gene is TRBV29-1, the J gene TRBJ1-3; perhaps TRBD1 as D (6 bases). Trimming removed 7 bases at V and 5 bases at J, with 15 bases between. Germline assignment: CDR1 SQVTM and CDR2 ANQGSEA. This CDR3 region has 13 residues. The CDR3 region is CSAGQNQRNTIYF. As DNA, the CDR3 is TGCAGCGCCGGACAGAATCAGAGAAACACCATATATTTT.

As to this clone: The same CDR3 also results from other DNA sequences found in this sample. The chain joins TRBV5-1 to TRBJ1-1; the match to TRBD1 covers 9 bases. The germline V gene has CDR1 SGHRS and CDR2 YFSETQ. J lost 3 bases, V lost 3 bases, and 3 bases had no gene match. The CDR3 consists of 14 residues. The CDR3 DNA is TGCGCCAGCAGCTCGGGACAGGGACACACTGAAGCTTTCTTT. Translation gives CASSSGQGHTEAFF.

The chain employs TRBV9 and TRBJ1-1; possible D gene TRBD1, 6 bases. Germline V gene sequence: CDR1 SGDLS, CDR2 YYNGEE. The CDR3 sequence is 15 residues long. Trimming pared 0 bases from V and 10 bases from J, leaving 19 bases between. CDR3 loop: CASSVAPNQGRVAFF. DNA of the CDR3: TGTGCCAGCAGCGTAGCCCCGAATCAGGGGCGGGTAGCTTTCTTT.

The chain joins TRBV28 to TRBJ2-7; 10 bases match TRBD1. Germline V gene sequence: CDR1 MDHEN, CDR2 SYDVKM. J lost 4 bases, V lost 5 bases, and 11 bases had no gene match. The CDR3 covers 16 residues. The CDR3 nucleotides read TGTGCCAGCAGTATATCGGGACAGGGGCTAGGATACGAGCAGTACTTC. Its translation: CASSISGQGLGYEQYF. The entire variable domain, with the rest obtained from reference TRBV28 and TRBJ2-7, is as follows: DVKVTQSSRYLVKRTGEKVFLECVQDMDHENMFWYRQDPGLGLRLIYFSYDVKMKEKGDIPEGYSVSREKKERFSLILESASTNQTSMYLCASSISGQGLGYEQYFGPGTRLTVT.

V and J are TRBV10-1 and TRBJ1-3; possibly TRBD1 for D (5 bases). The V gene lost 7 bases and the J gene lost 2 bases, with 12 bases spanning the gap. The germline gives CDR1 WNHNN, CDR2 SYGVQD (reference sequence). The CDR3 runs 14 residues. Here the CDR3 DNA reads TGCGCCAGCACCGCCGACAGTACTGGAAACACCATATATTTT. Translated, it gives CASTADSTGNTIYF.

The chain carries TRBV13 and TRBJ2-2; possible D gene TRBD1, 6 bases. CDR1 and CDR2 (germline): PRHDT, FYEKMQ (reference sequence). The V end lost 2 bases, the J end lost 1 base, and 11 bases lay between the germline ends. This CDR3 has 16 residues. The CDR3 spells CASSLYETGNTGELFF. As DNA, the CDR3 is TGTGCCAGCAGCTTATACGAGACAGGGAACACCGGGGAGCTGTTTTTT.

The table lists this clone with a few counts. The chain couples TRBV29-1 to TRBJ1-2; TRBD1 is a possible D gene (5 bases). Germline values: CDR1 SQVTM, CDR2 ANQGSEA. V was clipped by 0 bases and J by 4 bases, with 18 bases between them. The CDR3 has 16 amino acids. CDR3 DNA: TGCAGCGTTGAAGATGAAGTGGCAGGGTTCGGCTATGGCTACACCTTC. Translating it yields CSVEDEVAGFGYGYTF.

The table lists this clone with a count of one. The chain employs TRBV5-1 and TRBJ2-6; TRBD2 matches 7 bases. In germline, CDR1 is SGHRS, CDR2 YFSETQ. The ends lost 4 bases at V and 1 base at J; junction bases unmatched: 2. The CDR3 contains 15 residues. The CDR3 sequence: CASSPGGSGANVLTF. CDR3 bases: TGCGCCAGCAGCCCGGGAGGATCTGGGGCCAACGTCCTGACTTTC.

The chain couples TRBV29-1 to TRBJ2-1, with 8 bases lining up with TRBD1. Per the germline V gene, CDR1 is SQVTM and CDR2 is ANQGSEA. V gave up 7 bases and J gave up 5 bases; unmatched junction bases: 10. This CDR3 spans 14 amino acids. CDR3 sequence: CSAWTGTLHNEQFF. CDR3 sequence (DNA): TGCAGCGCTTGGACAGGGACCCTTCACAATGAGCAGTTCTTC.

The V call is TRBV4-3, the J call TRBJ1-6, with D possibly TRBD1 on 5 matching bases. The germline V and J ends were trimmed by 0 bases and 7 bases, with 16 bases remaining between them. The CDR3 runs 17 residues. Germline-derived CDR1 and CDR2 are LGHNA and YSLEER. The CDR3 reads CASSQDHVGGVNSPLHF. In nucleotides, the CDR3 is TGCGCCAGCAGCCAAGATCATGTGGGGGGGGTAAATTCACCCCTCCACTTT.

In its sample, this clone was seen once. The chain recombines TRBV4-1 with TRBJ1-5, with 8 nucleotides matching TRBD1. Germline V gene sequence: CDR1 MGHRA, CDR2 YSYEKL. There are 14 residues in the CDR3. The trim removed 1 base at V and 4 bases at J, leaving 0 bases unmatched. The CDR3 protein is CASSQGQGNQPQHF. CDR3 coding DNA: TGCGCCAGCAGCCAAGGACAGGGGAATCAGCCCCAGCATTTT.

V usage is TRBV5-1 and J usage is TRBJ2-5, with a tentative D call TRBD2 (6 bases). The germline V gene encodes CDR1 SGHRS and CDR2 YFSETQ. V gave up 4 bases and J gave up 0 bases, with 19 bases separating them. The CDR3 extends over 17 amino acids. DNA of the CDR3: TGCGCCAGCAGCGTCGGGGGTGGCGGACATTACCAAGAGACCCAGTACTTC. Translation gives CASSVGGGGHYQETQYF. The whole variable domain, remainder taken from reference TRBV5-1 and TRBJ2-5, is KAGVTQTPRYLIKTRGQQVTLSCSPISGHRSVSWYQQTPGQGLQFLFEYFSETQRNKGNFPGRFSGRQFSNSRSEMNVSTLELGDSALYLCASSVGGGGHYQETQYFGPGTRLLVL.

The chain employs TRBV5-4 and TRBJ2-7; D is unresolved. Germline loops: CDR1 SGHNT, CDR2 YYREEE (reference sequence). V lost 0 bases, J lost 6 bases, and 10 bases lay in between. CDR3 length: 13 amino acids. CDR3 loop: CASSLASVAEQYF. CDR3 DNA: TGTGCCAGCAGCTTGGCCTCAGTCGCCGAGCAGTACTTC.